The 2 T cell receptor beta chains listed next were all sequenced from one sample in a study of vaccination and CD4 T cells after COVID-19. Cultured CD4+ T cells had their DNA profiled by the Oncomine TCR Beta short-read assay. Each CDR3 protein is one row after TCRdb ran MiXCR on the PCR reads. The data show around 8,000 distinct CDR3 sequences, less than 40% seen once. Treatment meaning: roughly nine-day PBMC culture with coronavirus spike peptide pools or control peptides (ViraFEST assay). Collection of the unexposed donor's CD4+ T cells took place before the COVID-19 pandemic (2011-2018). These receptors' antigens are unknown. The sequencing sample was made of CD4+ T cells from blood, cultured in vitro. The receptors were gathered from a human donor in good health.

This clonotype was found a few times. The chain joins TRBV19 to TRBJ1-5; D unclear. CDR3 length equals 14 residues. The V gene lost 7 bases and the J gene lost 0 bases, with 10 bases spanning the gap. The germline gives CDR1 LNHDA, CDR2 SQIVND (reference sequence). CDR3 sequence (DNA): TGTGCCAGTAAATGGCCAGATAGCAATCAGCCCCAGCATTTT. It is translated as CASKWPDSNQPQHF.

The V call is TRBV27, the J call TRBJ1-5, with D possibly matching TRBD1 (6 bases). There are 19 residues in the CDR3. The V gene's germline CDR1 is MNHEY and CDR2 SMNVEV (reference sequence). The V end lost 0 bases, the J end lost 0 bases, and 18 bases lay between the germline ends. The CDR3 bases are TGTGCCAGCAGTTTATCGTGGGCCGGACAGATGCATAGCAATCAGCCCCAGCATTTT. Amino acids: CASSLSWAGQMHSNQPQHF.